This T cell receptor (beta chain) was identified in a study of blood T cells in healthy people across ages. Study as a whole: The template switching approach captured approximately one barcoded beta molecule for every two T cells.

A J-beta primer mix and a sample-barcoded 5' primer were used in a second PCR of roughly 7 to 12 cycles. TCRdb re-called the 5' RACE reads with MiXCR, one entry per CDR3 protein. The sample shows about 640,000 distinct CDR3 sequences, roughly 50% of them seen only once. CDR3 size: 14 residues. The germline gives CDR1 SGHTA, CDR2 FQGNSA. Only a few counts were recorded for this clonotype. The gene calls are TRBV7-2 and TRBJ2-7, with a tentative D call TRBD2 (6 bases). The DNA end is more similar to TRBJ2-5, so the J call may be wrong. The receptor's source is a man between 60 and 75 years old in good health. The specimen was blood. The CDR3 DNA is TGTGCCAGCAGCTTAGGGGGAGGTTCGGGGACCCAGTACTTC. Translation: CASSLGGGSGTQYF.